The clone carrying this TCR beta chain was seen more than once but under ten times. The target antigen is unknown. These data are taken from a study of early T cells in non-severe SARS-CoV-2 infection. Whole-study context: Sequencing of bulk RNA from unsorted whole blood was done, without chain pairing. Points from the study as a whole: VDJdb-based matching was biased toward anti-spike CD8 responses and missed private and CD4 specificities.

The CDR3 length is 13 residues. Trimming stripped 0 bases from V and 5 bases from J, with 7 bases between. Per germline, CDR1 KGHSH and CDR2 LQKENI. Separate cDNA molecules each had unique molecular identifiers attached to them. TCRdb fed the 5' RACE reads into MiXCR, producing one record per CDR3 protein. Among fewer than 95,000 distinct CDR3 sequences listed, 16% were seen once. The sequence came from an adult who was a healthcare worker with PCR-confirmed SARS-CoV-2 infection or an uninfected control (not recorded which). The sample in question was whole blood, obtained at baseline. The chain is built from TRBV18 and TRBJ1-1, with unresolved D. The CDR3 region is CASSPPARTEAFF. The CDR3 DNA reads TGTGCCAGCTCACCACCGGCGCGAACTGAAGCTTTCTTT.